The rows below give T cell receptor beta chains drawn from one sample of a study of T cell responses to AZD1222 COVID-19 vaccine. Sequencing used immunoSEQ multiplex PCR; TCRdb keeps in-frame clones, though not all of them. The sample shows some 81,000 clones, 70% to 90% of them seen only once. The sequenced sample was peripheral blood, obtained 28 days after the second AZD1222 dose. The receptor source for this set is an adult who received the AZD1222 COVID-19 vaccine. CDR3s include the opening cysteine and the closing phenylalanine or tryptophan. Fields, in order: V gene, J gene, clone size, D gene, CDR3 DNA, CDR3 protein. The D gene is left open where the match is weak. Expanded clones are given a class, and other clones once, few, many or no size at all.

TRBV4-2	TRBJ1-4	.	.	TGTGCCAGCAGCCCCCCCAAGGGCCCATCGGGGGAAAAACTGTTTTTT	CASSPPKGPSGEKLFF
TRBV7-3	TRBJ2-7	.	.	TGTGCCAGCAGCTTACAATCACGTCAGGGGATTGACGAGCAGTACTTC	CASSLQSRQGIDEQYF
TRBV4-1	TRBJ1-5	.	.	TGCGCCAGCAGCCAAAGAGCAGGGAGTAATCAGCCCCAGCATTTT	CASSQRAGSNQPQHF
TRBV7-3	TRBJ2-7	.	TRBD2	TGTGCCGGCAGCTTCACGGGGGGTGAAGGCGAGCAGTACTTC	CAGSFTGGEGEQYF
TRBV14	TRBJ1-2	.	.	TGTGCCAGCAGCCAAGATCTGGGAATAAGGGATGGCTACACCTTC	CASSQDLGIRDGYTF
TRBV15	TRBJ2-1	.	TRBD2	TGTGCCACCAGGATAGAAGCGGGAGGGCCCCACAATGAGCAGTTCTTC	CATRIEAGGPHNEQFF
TRBV12-3/TRBV12-4	TRBJ1-5	.	.	TGTGCCAGCAGTTTACCGCAGGGAGGCCAGCATTTT	CASSLPQGGQHF
TRBV19	TRBJ2-3	.	TRBD2	TGTGCCAGTAGTTTGCTAGCGGGGGACACAGATACGCAGTATTTT	CASSLLAGDTDTQYF
TRBV27	TRBJ2-3	.	.	TGTGCCAGCAGTTTCGGCGGGTTCGGGGGGCCTATCACAGATACGCAGTATTTT	CASSFGGFGGPITDTQYF
TRBV2	TRBJ2-7	.	.	TGTGCCAGCAGGGGGGATGGGTCCTACGAGCAGTACTTC	CASRGDGSYEQYF
TRBV3-1/TRBV3-2	TRBJ1-6	few	.	TGTGCCAGCAGCCAATCAGGGGTAGGTTCACCCCTCCACTTT	CASSQSGVGSPLHF
TRBV30	TRBJ1-5	.	.	TGTGCCTGGAGTGTAGGGGGGGGCAATCAGCCCCAGCATTTT	CAWSVGGGNQPQHF
TRBV5-1	TRBJ1-4	few	.	TGCGCCAGCAGCTTTACTGGAGCAACTAATGAAAAACTGTTTTTT	CASSFTGATNEKLFF
TRBV5-1	TRBJ1-1	.	.	TGCGCCAGCAGTCGCGGGTGGAACACTGAAGCTTTCTTT	CASSRGWNTEAFF
TRBV5-5	TRBJ1-4	few	.	TGTGCCAGCACCCAGGGGAAAGGCCTTGAAAAACTGTTTTTT	CASTQGKGLEKLFF
TRBV6-2/TRBV6-3	TRBJ1-5	.	.	TGTGCCAGCAGTACAGGGTCCAATCAGCCCCAGCATTTT	CASSTGSNQPQHF
TRBV7-2	TRBJ1-3	many	TRBD1	TGTGCCAGCAGCTTTGGGACAGGGAAAGGGAACACCATATATTTT	CASSFGTGKGNTIYF
TRBV28	TRBJ1-1	once	.	TGTGCCAGCAGCTCCCGGGACACTGAAGCTTTCTTT	CASSSRDTEAFF
TRBV7-2	TRBJ2-3	.	.	TGTGCCAGCAGCTTTTATGGGGATACGCAGTATTTT	CASSFYGDTQYF
TRBV21-1	TRBJ1-4	.	.	TGTGCCAGCAGCAAACATCCTCGGGGACCAAGGGTTTGGGAAAAACTGTTTTTT	CASSKHPRGPRVWEKLFF
TRBV5-5	TRBJ2-7	.	TRBD1	TGTGCCAGCAGCCCGACGAGGACAGGGGGCAGATACGAGCAGTACTTC	CASSPTRTGGRYEQYF